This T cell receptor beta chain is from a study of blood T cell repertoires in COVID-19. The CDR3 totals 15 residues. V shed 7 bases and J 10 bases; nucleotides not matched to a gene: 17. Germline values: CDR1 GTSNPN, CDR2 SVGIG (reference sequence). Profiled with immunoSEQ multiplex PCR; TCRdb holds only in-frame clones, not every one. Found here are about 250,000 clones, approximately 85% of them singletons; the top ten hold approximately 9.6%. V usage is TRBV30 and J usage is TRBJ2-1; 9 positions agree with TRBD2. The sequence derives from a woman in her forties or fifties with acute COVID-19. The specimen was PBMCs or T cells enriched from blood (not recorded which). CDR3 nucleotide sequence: TGTGCCTCGGGCCACAGCGGGGGGCCGTTAGACGAGCAGTTCTTC. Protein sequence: CASGHSGGPLDEQFF.